This TCR beta chain was recorded in a study of response to subunit inactivated influenza vaccine. TCRdb reprocessed the RT-PCR reads with MiXCR, giving one entry per CDR3 protein. The table lists some 500,000 distinct CDR3 sequences, 15% to 20% of them singletons. Of note for this clonotype: Its specificity is unknown.

The CDR3 loop spans 15 amino acids. Germline CDR1 and CDR2: MGHRA and YSYEKL. V lost 4 bases, J lost 6 bases, and 3 bases stayed unmatched. Study-level results: Each seasonal flu vaccination may recruit only limited new T cells, authors suggested.

V usage is TRBV4-1 and J usage is TRBJ2-2; 12 bases line up with TRBD2. The source is a man in his fifties or sixties who received an inactivated influenza vaccine. The sequencing here drew on CD4+ T cells sorted from PBMCs, taken around 25 months after vaccination. This CDR3 is CASSLRTSGAGELFF. DNA for the CDR3: TGCGCCAGCAGCCTACGGACTAGCGGGGCCGGGGAGCTGTTTTTT.